This T cell receptor (beta chain) is from a study of radiotherapy plus CTLA-4 blockade in lung cancer (dated by TCRdb to 2016 to 2019). The study in broad terms: Objective responses were observed in approximately 18% of enrolled patients, and disease control was achieved in 25% to 40%. General study outcomes and caveats: After treatment with radiotherapy and ipilimumab, TCR clones that came from tumors expanded in the peripheral blood. The strongest predictors of response, as reported, were early dynamic changes in blood T cell clones along with a rise in serum interferon-beta after radiation.

The library was prepared using the immunoSEQ multiplex PCR assay. TCRdb mirrors the immuneACCESS table, restricted to in-frame sequences. Some clones are absent from its copies; in checked studies, under half trace to an unresolved V gene, and the reason for the others is unknown. This sample is represented by about 120,000 clones; about nine tenths of them were singletons. Jointly, the top ten make up over 6% of the sample. About this clone itself: Its specific antigen is unknown. No much larger clone is present one base from it, and per-base qualities are unavailable.

The study evaluated CTLA-4 blockade (ipilimumab) given together with focal radiation therapy in patients who had chemo-refractory metastatic non-small-cell lung cancer. Between the V and J ends, shortened by 0 bases and 12 bases respectively, the junction contains 16 bases. Spanning cysteine to phenylalanine, the CDR3 consists of 14 amino acids. The kept DNA is CDR3 alone, 42 bases in frame from the first base. CDR1 SGHRS and CDR2 YFSETQ are derived from the germline V gene. Sequencing was performed on peripheral blood, taken from a patient treated with radiotherapy plus ipilimumab. The receptor was isolated from a human donor with non-small cell lung cancer that progressed on radiotherapy plus ipilimumab. The chain is made from TRBV5-1 and TRBJ2-1; a tentative D match to TRBD2 spans 5 bases. CDR3 region: CASSLGTPLDAQFF. The nucleotides read TGCGCCAGCAGCTTGGGGACTCCGTTGGATGCGCAGTTCTTC.